The 19 T cell receptor beta chains in this list originate from one sample, sequenced in a study of T cell repertoires in cytomegalovirus infection. One entry per CDR3 protein, called by TCRdb with MiXCR from the reads. The sample lists hundreds of thousands of distinct CDR3 sequences; 35% to 40% were seen once. Sequencing was carried out using PBMCs. These receptors were taken from a human donor in good health (CMV status not recorded). Some clones in this sample may be carry-over from other donors' samples.

Comments on this clonotype: Since a much larger clone is just one base distant, this may be a read error. CDR3 in DNA: TGTGCCAGCAGCGTAGGGGGACTAGCGGCCACAGATACGCAGTATTTT. Residues: CASSVGGLAATDTQYF. This chain uses TRBV7-2 with TRBJ2-3; 11 bases agree with TRBD2. This CDR3 region has 16 residues. V shed 5 bases and J 2 bases; nucleotides not matched to a gene: 6. CDR1 SGHTA and CDR2 FQGNSA come from the germline V gene.

The chain has TRBV5-6 and TRBJ2-6, with 8 bases fitting TRBD2. Germline V CDR1 and CDR2: SGHDT, YYEEEE. This CDR3 contains 18 residues. Trimming took 4 bases from V and 0 from J; bases not matched to a gene: 9. CDR3 protein: CASSIFSGMSSGANVLTF. The CDR3 DNA is TGTGCCAGCAGCATCTTTAGCGGGATGAGCTCTGGGGCCAACGTCCTGACTTTC. The full variable domain, completed using reference TRBV5-6 and TRBJ2-6, is DAGVTQSPTHLIKTRGQQVTLRCSPKSGHDTVSWYQQALGQGPQFIFQYYEEEERQRGNFPDRFSGHQFPNYSSELNVNALLLGDSALYLCASSIFSGMSSGANVLTFGAGSRLTVL.

The V and J genes are TRBV2 and TRBJ1-5; D might be TRBD1 (5 bases). From germline, CDR1 is SNHLY and CDR2 FYNNEI. V lost 6 bases and J 10 bases, leaving 10 bases between the germline ends. The CDR3 is 11 residues long. CDR3 DNA: TGTGCCAGCAGGGGGGAGGGTCCCCAGCATTTT. It is translated as CASRGEGPQHF. Combining the CDR3 with reference TRBV2 and TRBJ1-5 gives the whole variable domain EPEVTQTPSHQVTQMGQEVILRCVPISNHLYFYWYRQILGQKVEFLVSFYNNEISEKSEIFDDQFSVERPDGSNFTLKIRSTKLEDSAMYFCASRGEGPQHFGDGTRLSIL.

This clonotype was counted a few times. The chain has TRBV2 and TRBJ2-5, with D perhaps assigned TRBD1 or TRBD2 (5 bases each). Trimming left V 3 bases short and J 0 bases short, with 11 bases between. The CDR3 consists of 15 residues. CDR1 and CDR2 from the germline V gene are SNHLY and FYNNEI. The CDR3 sequence is CASSENRGNQETQYF. CDR3 DNA: TGTGCCAGCAGTGAGAATCGGGGCAACCAAGAGACCCAGTACTTC.

V gene TRBV28 combines with J gene TRBJ1-1; no firm D call. The CDR3 consists of 13 residues. The V end was cut by 4 bases, the J end by 2 bases, with 8 bases between. CDR1 and CDR2 from the germline V gene are MDHEN and SYDVKM. CDR3 protein: CASSSNINTEAFF. The CDR3 nucleotides read TGTGCCAGCAGTTCAAACATAAACACTGAAGCTTTCTTT. Combining the CDR3 with reference TRBV28 and TRBJ1-1 gives the whole variable domain DVKVTQSSRYLVKRTGEKVFLECVQDMDHENMFWYRQDPGLGLRLIYFSYDVKMKEKGDIPEGYSVSREKKERFSLILESASTNQTSMYLCASSSNINTEAFFGQGTRLTVV.

The chain has TRBV2 and TRBJ1-5; D is perhaps TRBD1 (6 bases). Germline-derived CDR1 and CDR2 are SNHLY and FYNNEI. V gave up 7 bases and J gave up 4 bases, with 17 bases separating them. CDR3 length equals 15 residues. In nucleotides, the CDR3 is TGTGCCAGCAATGGCCGGGGGGGCGGGAATCAGCCCCAGCATTTT. Amino acids: CASNGRGGGNQPQHF.

The chain links TRBV11-2 to TRBJ2-7, with D hard to call. The V gene's germline CDR1 is SGHAT and CDR2 FQNNGV. V dropped 9 bases and J dropped 1 base, with 19 bases sitting between them. The CDR3 consists of 15 residues. CDR3 sequence reads: CARRLAGRLSYEQYF. The CDR3 DNA follows: TGTGCCAGACGCTTAGCCGGCCGTTTATCCTACGAGCAGTACTTC.

The genes are TRBV10-3 and TRBJ2-1, with a tentative D call TRBD2 (5 bases). Per the germline V gene, CDR1 is ENHRY and CDR2 is SYGVKD. Trimming took off 0 bases at V and 4 bases at J, with 13 bases between the two ends. The CDR3 extends over 16 amino acids. The CDR3 region is CAISESMAGRYNEQFF. Here the CDR3 DNA reads TGTGCCATCAGTGAGTCGATGGCGGGTAGGTACAATGAGCAGTTCTTC.

There are a few counts of this clonotype. The genes are TRBV4-1 and TRBJ2-7; 8 nucleotides align to TRBD2. The V segment lost 5 bases and the J segment 0 bases; nucleotides outside the gene matches: 9. CDR1 is MGHRA and CDR2 is YSYEKL in the germline V gene. The CDR3 consists of 16 residues. For the CDR3, the DNA is TGCGCCAGCAGCGTCGGCCGGGGGGGGGCCTCCTACGAGCAGTACTTC. Its translation is CASSVGRGGASYEQYF.

In its sample, this clonotype was seen a few times. The chain links TRBV7-2 to TRBJ2-3, with 7 bases aligning to TRBD2. Trimming cost V 5 bases and J 5 bases; bases outside gene matches: 13. CDR1 is SGHTA and CDR2 is FQGNSA in the germline V gene. This CDR3 has 16 residues. CDR3 nucleotides: TGTGCCAGCAGCCCAACGGATAGCGGGTTCGGAGATACGCAGTATTTT. Protein sequence: CASSPTDSGFGDTQYF.

The chain couples TRBV7-8 to TRBJ1-4; D is possibly TRBD1 (5 bases). Trimming removed 8 bases at V and 11 bases at J, with 18 bases between. The germline CDR1 and CDR2 sequences are SGHVS and FQNEAQ. The CDR3 has 13 amino acids. The CDR3 spells CASGDTKKGKLFF. The CDR3 nucleotides are TGTGCCAGCGGCGACACAAAAAAGGGGAAACTGTTTTTT.

This clonotype appeared a few times. The chain has TRBV10-3 and TRBJ1-1; D gene ambiguous. Germline CDR1 and CDR2: ENHRY and SYGVKD. With 7 bases removed from V and 3 bases from J, the gap between germline ends came to 6 bases. This CDR3 has 11 amino acids. CDR3 protein: CAITSDTEAFF. Written as DNA, the CDR3 is TGTGCCATCACCTCGGACACTGAAGCTTTCTTT.

Worth noting for this clonotype: No conserved phenylalanine or tryptophan is present at the end of the CDR3, so a read error is the likely explanation. V usage is TRBV7-2 and J usage is TRBJ2-1; TRBD2 matches at 13 bases. Germline V CDR1 and CDR2: SGHTA, FQGNSA. V gave up 2 bases and J gave up 6 bases; unmatched junction bases: 13. The CDR3 has 19 amino acids. The CDR3 here is CASSLMRLAGGTAGNEQFL. For the CDR3, the DNA is TGTGCCAGCAGCTTAATGAGACTAGCGGGAGGAACCGCGGGCAATGAGCAGTTCTTA.

The rearrangement links TRBV18 to TRBJ1-2, with unresolved D. The CDR3 has 16 residues. Trimming pared 0 bases from V and 7 bases from J, leaving 18 bases between. CDR1 is KGHSH, CDR2 LQKENI, per germline. CDR3 sequence reads: CASSPPAGREGGGYTF. The CDR3 DNA follows: TGTGCCAGCTCACCACCGGCCGGCCGGGAAGGTGGTGGCTACACCTTC.

This clonotype turned up a few times. The genes are TRBV7-2 and TRBJ2-7; tentatively, D is TRBD2 (5 bases). There are 17 residues in the CDR3. V lost 5 bases and J lost 1, with 21 bases in between. The germline CDR1 and CDR2 sequences are SGHTA and FQGNSA. CDR3 nucleotide sequence: TGTGCCAGCAGCCGAGTCTGGACCAGCGGTGGATCCTACGAGCAGTACTTC. Its protein product is CASSRVWTSGGSYEQYF. Looking up the rest from reference TRBV7-2 and TRBJ2-7 gives the full variable domain: GAGVSQSPSNKVTEKGKDVELRCDPISGHTALYWYRQSLGQGLEFLIYFQGNSAPDKSGLPSDRFSAERTGGSVSTLTIQRTQQEDSAVYLCASSRVWTSGGSYEQYFGPGTRLTVT.

The rearrangement uses TRBV7-6 and TRBJ1-5, with D hard to call. Germline CDR1 reads SGHVS; CDR2 reads FNYEAQ. The CDR3 sequence is 14 residues long. Trimming took off 4 bases at V and 5 bases at J, with 12 bases between the two ends. This CDR3 reads CASSSPGIHQPQHF. The CDR3 DNA sequence: TGTGCCAGCAGCTCTCCGGGGATTCATCAGCCCCAGCATTTT. Complete variable domain (other parts from reference TRBV7-6 and TRBJ1-5): GAGVSQSPRYKVTKRGQDVALRCDPISGHVSLYWYRQALGQGPEFLTYFNYEAQQDKSGLPNDRFSAERPEGSISTLTIQRTEQRDSAMYRCASSSPGIHQPQHFGDGTRLSIL.

The chain carries TRBV15 and TRBJ2-1; 10 bases are shared with TRBD2. The CDR3 has 16 residues. From germline, CDR1 is LNHNV and CDR2 YYDKDF (reference sequence). The V gene end was trimmed by 2 bases and the J gene end by 2 bases; junction bases not matched to a gene: 3. CDR3 sequence: CATSRNLAGAYNEQFF. The DNA for the CDR3 is TGTGCCACCAGCAGAAACCTAGCGGGAGCCTACAATGAGCAGTTCTTC.

This chain uses TRBV19 with TRBJ1-2; D remains unclear. Trimming took 7 bases from V and 7 from J, leaving 10 bases between them. The germline V gene has CDR1 LNHDA and CDR2 SQIVND (reference sequence). The CDR3 is 11 amino acids. This CDR3 is CASKPGVGYTF. The CDR3, as DNA: TGTGCCAGTAAGCCCGGGGTTGGCTACACCTTC.

This clonotype was counted only a few times. V usage is TRBV6-1 and J usage is TRBJ1-5; D gene uncertain. The CDR3 length is 19 residues. Germline V lookup: CDR1 MNHNS, CDR2 SASEGT. With 6 bases removed from V and 4 bases from J, the gap between germline ends came to 28 bases. CDR3 loop: CASRGYLKTSSSGNQPQHF. The CDR3 DNA sequence: TGTGCCAGCAGGGGCTACTTGAAAACTTCTTCGAGTGGAAATCAGCCCCAGCATTTT.